A selection of T cell receptor beta chains follows, all from one sample in a study of blood T cell repertoires in COVID-19. Assay: immunoSEQ multiplex PCR; the TCRdb copy retains only in-frame clones and omits some. The sample carries about 170,000 clones, around 82% recorded once. What was sequenced was peripheral blood. These receptors all stem from an elderly woman with acute or convalescent COVID-19. Both conserved end residues are part of each CDR3. Fields, in order: D gene, J gene, V gene, CDR3 protein, CDR3 DNA. D genes are given only for firm matches.

D: NA; J: TRBJ1-3; V: TRBV19; CDR3: CASTEQVSGNTIYF; DNA: TGTGCCAGTACGGAACAGGTCTCTGGAAACACCATATATTTT
D: TRBD1; J: TRBJ2-1; V: TRBV25-1; CDR3: CASSELGGDRAFDNEQFF; DNA: TGTGCCAGCAGTGAATTAGGAGGGGACAGGGCGTTCGACAATGAGCAGTTCTTC
D: TRBD2; J: TRBJ2-5; V: TRBV5-1; CDR3: CASSFGSGGEETQYF; DNA: TGCGCCAGCAGCTTTGGTAGCGGGGGGGAAGAGACCCAGTACTTC
D: NA; J: TRBJ1-3; V: TRBV28; CDR3: CASSISGASSGNTIYF; DNA: TGTGCCAGCAGCATCTCTGGGGCCTCCTCTGGAAACACCATATATTTT
D: NA; J: TRBJ2-7; V: TRBV24-1; CDR3: CATMGDNSYEQYF; DNA: TGTGCCACCATGGGGGACAACTCCTACGAGCAGTACTTC
D: TRBD1; J: TRBJ1-2; V: TRBV7-2; CDR3: CATTMDRDIYGYTF; DNA: TGTGCCACCACGATGGACAGGGACATCTATGGCTACACCTTC
D: TRBD1; J: TRBJ1-2; V: TRBV5-1; CDR3: CASSFFSPGQGAYGYTF; DNA: TGCGCCAGCAGCTTTTTTTCCCCGGGACAGGGGGCCTATGGCTACACCTTC
D: NA; J: TRBJ1-6; V: TRBV30; CDR3: CAWRGVGQTYNSPLHF; DNA: TGTGCCTGGAGAGGCGTAGGACAGACCTATAATTCACCCCTCCACTTT
D: NA; J: TRBJ2-6; V: TRBV5-4; CDR3: CASSSLVLSGANVLTF; DNA: TGTGCCAGCAGCTCGCTTGTCTTAAGCGGGGCCAACGTCCTGACTTTC
D: TRBD2; J: TRBJ2-3; V: TRBV2; CDR3: CASKRGLTTDTQYF; DNA: TGTGCCAGCAAAAGGGGACTAACCACAGATACGCAGTATTTT
D: NA; J: TRBJ1-1; V: TRBV9; CDR3: CASSERLTNTEAFF; DNA: TGTGCCAGCAGCGAAAGACTAACGAACACTGAAGCTTTCTTT